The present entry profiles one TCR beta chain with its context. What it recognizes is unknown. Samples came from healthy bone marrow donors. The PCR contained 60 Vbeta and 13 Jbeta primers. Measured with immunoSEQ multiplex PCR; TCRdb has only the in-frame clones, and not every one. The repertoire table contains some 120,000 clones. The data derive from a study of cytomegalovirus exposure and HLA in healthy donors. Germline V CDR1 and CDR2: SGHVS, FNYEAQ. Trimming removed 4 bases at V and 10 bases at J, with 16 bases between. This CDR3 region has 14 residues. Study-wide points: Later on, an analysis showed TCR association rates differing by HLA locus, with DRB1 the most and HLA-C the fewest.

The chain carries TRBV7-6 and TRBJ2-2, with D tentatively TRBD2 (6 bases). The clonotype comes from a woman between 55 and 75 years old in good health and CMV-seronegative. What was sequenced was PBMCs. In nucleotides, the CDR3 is TGTGCCAGCAGCTCCGGGAGCCCCCCCGTGGAGCTGTTTTTT. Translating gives CASSSGSPPVELFF.